This T cell receptor beta chain was found in a study of response to subunit inactivated influenza vaccine. This clonotype showed up just a few times. Trimming cost V 6 bases and J 7 bases; bases outside gene matches: 11. Germline-derived CDR1 and CDR2 are MNHEY and SVGEGT. This CDR3 is built from 16 residues. TCRdb recomputed calls from the RT-PCR reads with MiXCR, one row per CDR3 protein. In the table there are roughly 500,000 distinct CDR3 sequences, approximately 16% of which are singletons. The receptor's source is a man aged 50-75 years who received an inactivated influenza vaccine. The chain has TRBV6-2 or TRBV6-3 and TRBJ2-7, with TRBD2 identical over 14 bases. The source was CD4+ T cells sorted from PBMCs, collected 23 to 25 months after vaccination. CDR3 DNA: TGTGCCAGCAGAGACGTTCCGGGACTAGCGGGAGTTGAGCAGTACTTC. Translating gives CASRDVPGLAGVEQYF.